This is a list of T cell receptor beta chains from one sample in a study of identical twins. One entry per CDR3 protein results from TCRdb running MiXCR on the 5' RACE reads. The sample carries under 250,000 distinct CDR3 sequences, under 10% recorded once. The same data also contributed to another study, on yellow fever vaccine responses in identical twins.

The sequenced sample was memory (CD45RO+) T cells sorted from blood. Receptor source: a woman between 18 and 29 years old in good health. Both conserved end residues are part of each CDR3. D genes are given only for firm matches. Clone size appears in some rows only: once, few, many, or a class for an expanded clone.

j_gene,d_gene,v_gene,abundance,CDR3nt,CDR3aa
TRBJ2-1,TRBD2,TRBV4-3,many,TGCGCCAGCAGCATAGGGACTAGCGCTGTCTATGAGCAGTTCTTC,CASSIGTSAVYEQFF
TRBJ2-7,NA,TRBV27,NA,TGTGCCAGCAGTCCCGAGGGGACGTACTCCTACGAGCAGTACTTC,CASSPEGTYSYEQYF
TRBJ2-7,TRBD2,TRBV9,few,TGTGCCAGCAGCGTAGGGACTAGCGGGGGCCGATCCTACGAGCAGTACTTC,CASSVGTSGGRSYEQYF
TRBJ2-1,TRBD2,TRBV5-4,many,TGTGCCAGCAGCCCATTGACTAGCGGGATAGGCGAGCAGTTCTTC,CASSPLTSGIGEQFF
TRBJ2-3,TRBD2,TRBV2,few,TGTGCCAGTACAAGCGGGGTGTCAGATACGCAGTATTTT,CASTSGVSDTQYF
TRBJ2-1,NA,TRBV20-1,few,TGCAGTGGGCTCAGTGGCGAGAGCTCCTACAATGAGCAGTTCTTC,CSGLSGESSYNEQFF
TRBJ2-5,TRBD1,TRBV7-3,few,TGTGCCAGCAGCCCCCGACAGGGCGGTCAAGAGACCCAGTACTTC,CASSPRQGGQETQYF
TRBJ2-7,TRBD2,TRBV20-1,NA,TGCAGTGCTATTGCGGGAGTTCAATCCTACGAGCAGTACTTC,CSAIAGVQSYEQYF
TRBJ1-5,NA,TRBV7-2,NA,TGTGCCAGCAGCTTGAGGAGCAGTGGTCAGCCCCAGCATTTT,CASSLRSSGQPQHF
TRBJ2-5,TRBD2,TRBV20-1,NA,TGCAGTGCCCCCTCGCGTCGACAGCGGGGGGCAGAGACCCAGTACTTC,CSAPSRRQRGAETQYF
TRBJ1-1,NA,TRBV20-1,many,TGCAGTGAGATCCTAGACACTGAAGCTTTCTTT,CSEILDTEAFF
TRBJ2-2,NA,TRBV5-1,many,TGCGCCAGCAGCTTGGCCGGGATGAGCCCCGGGGAGCTGTTTTTT,CASSLAGMSPGELFF
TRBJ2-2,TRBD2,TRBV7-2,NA,TGTGCCAGCATACGGGGGGGCCGGAACGGGGAGCTGTTTTTT,CASIRGGRNGELFF
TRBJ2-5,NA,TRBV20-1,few,TGCAGTGCAAATACAGGTCGAGAGCCTGGGGAGACCCAGTACTTC,CSANTGREPGETQYF
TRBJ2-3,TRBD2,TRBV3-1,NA,TGTGCCAGCAGCCAACAGCGGGGGGGCAAGTATTTT,CASSQQRGGKYF
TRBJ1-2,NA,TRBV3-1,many,TGTGCCAGCAGCCAAGAGGGGTGGGGAACGTATGGCTACACCTTC,CASSQEGWGTYGYTF
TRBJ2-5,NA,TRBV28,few,TGTGCCAGCAGGCTAGAGGGATTCGGGGAGACCCAGTACTTC,CASRLEGFGETQYF
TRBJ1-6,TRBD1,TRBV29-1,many,TGCAGCGTTGAAGATGCAGGGGGAGGACCCCTCCACTTT,CSVEDAGGGPLHF
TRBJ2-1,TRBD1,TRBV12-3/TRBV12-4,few,TGTGCCAGCAGTTTAATACAGGGGCACAATGAGCAGTTCTTC,CASSLIQGHNEQFF
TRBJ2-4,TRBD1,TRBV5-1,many,TGCGCCAGCAGCGCAGGGGGCGCGGTCAAAAACATTCAGTACTTC,CASSAGGAVKNIQYF
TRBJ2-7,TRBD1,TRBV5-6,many,TGTGCCAGCAGCTTGTTTGACAGGGGAAACTACGAGCAGTACTTC,CASSLFDRGNYEQYF
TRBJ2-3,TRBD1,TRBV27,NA,TGTGCCAGCAGCCGTGCCGGGGACAGACAAACAGATACGCAGTATTTT,CASSRAGDRQTDTQYF
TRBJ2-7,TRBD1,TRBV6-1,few,TGTGCCAGCAGCCCAAGCGGGACAGGGAATGCCTACGAGCAGTACTTC,CASSPSGTGNAYEQYF
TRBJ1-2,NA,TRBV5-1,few,TGCGCCAGCAGCTTGGCTGGGGGAGGGGAAGGCTACACCTTC,CASSLAGGGEGYTF
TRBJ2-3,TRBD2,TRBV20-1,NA,TGCAGTGCTCCGGACTCACTAGCGGGGGCCGCAGATACGCAGTATTTT,CSAPDSLAGAADTQYF
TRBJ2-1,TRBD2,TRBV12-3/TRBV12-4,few,TGTGCCAGCCAACAAAGTGGGGGACTAGCTCCGATGTGGCAGTTCTTC,CASQQSGGLAPMWQFF
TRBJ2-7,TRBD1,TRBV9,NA,TGTGCCAGCAGCGCGGGACAGGGTATCGGCGAGCAGTACTTC,CASSAGQGIGEQYF
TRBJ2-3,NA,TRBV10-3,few,TGTGCCATCAGTGACGGAGTCTATACGCAGTATTTT,CAISDGVYTQYF